This T cell receptor (beta chain) was captured in a study of T cells in Graves' hyperthyroidism and ophthalmopathy. Authors of the study amplified TCR beta CDR3 regions from RNA transcripts. A first-round RT-PCR of the TCR CDR3 used the HTBI primer set. TCRdb re-called the multiplex PCR reads through MiXCR, storing one row per CDR3 protein. The sample contains 650,000 to 800,000 distinct CDR3 sequences, 40% to 55% of which appear only once. This CDR3 contains 14 residues. Germline-derived CDR1 and CDR2 are SGDLS and YYNGEE. Germline trimming cut 4 bases from V and 11 bases from J; bases unmatched to any gene: 13.

The sequenced sample consisted of peripheral blood or thyroid tissue (not recorded which). The clonotype was recovered from an adult man with Graves' disease, either hyperthyroidism or ophthalmopathy (not recorded which). The V and J genes are TRBV9 and TRBJ1-1, with 8 bases lining up with TRBD1. CDR3 region: CASSQETGGMAAFF. In DNA, the CDR3 is TGTGCCAGCAGCCAAGAAACAGGGGGGATGGCTGCTTTCTTT.